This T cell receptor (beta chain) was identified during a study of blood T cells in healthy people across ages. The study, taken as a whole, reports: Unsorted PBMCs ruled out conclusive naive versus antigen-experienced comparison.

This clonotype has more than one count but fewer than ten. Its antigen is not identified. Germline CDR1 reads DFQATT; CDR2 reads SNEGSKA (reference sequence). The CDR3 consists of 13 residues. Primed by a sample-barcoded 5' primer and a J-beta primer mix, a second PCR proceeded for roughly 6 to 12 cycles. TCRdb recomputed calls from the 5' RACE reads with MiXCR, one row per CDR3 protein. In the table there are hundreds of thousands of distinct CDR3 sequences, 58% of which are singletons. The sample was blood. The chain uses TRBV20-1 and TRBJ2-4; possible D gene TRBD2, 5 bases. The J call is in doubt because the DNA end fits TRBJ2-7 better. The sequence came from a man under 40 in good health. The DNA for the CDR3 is TGCAGTGCTAGAGATCAGGAGGTGGACGAGCAGTACTTC. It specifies CSARDQEVDEQYF.